A single sample is the source of the 20 T cell receptor beta chains below, sequenced in a study of blood T cells in healthy people across ages. Combining a sample-barcoded 5' primer with a J-beta primer mix, a second PCR ran for roughly 6 to 11 cycles. Each CDR3 protein gets one entry after TCRdb re-called the 5' RACE reads with MiXCR. The sample consists of about 1.8 million distinct CDR3 sequences, roughly 49% of them appearing once. The source material was blood. The receptors shown here come from a woman aged 40 to 50 in good health.

The rearrangement joins TRBV4-2 to TRBJ2-3, with 9 nucleotides matching TRBD2. Looked up from germline, CDR1 is LGHNA and CDR2 is YNFKEQ. This CDR3 has 17 residues. V lost 4 bases, J lost 2 bases, and 10 bases stayed unmatched. In DNA, the CDR3 is TGTGCCAGCAGCCCCCTTGATAGCGGGGGATCCACAGATACGCAGTATTTT. It translates to CASSPLDSGGSTDTQYF.

The chain joins TRBV3-1 to TRBJ2-7, with D tentatively TRBD1 (6 bases). The V end was cut by 1 base, the J end by 6 bases, with 13 bases between. Germline lookup yields CDR1 LGHDT and CDR2 YNNKEL (reference sequence). This CDR3 has 14 amino acids. CDR3 coding DNA: TGTGCCAGCAGCCAAGGGGCAGGGGCGCTCGAGCAGTACTTC. Translating gives CASSQGAGALEQYF.

This chain connects TRBV2 to TRBJ1-6; 8 nucleotides line up with TRBD1. With V trimmed by 5 bases and J by 7 bases, 7 bases remained unmatched. The CDR3 spans 15 residues. CDR1 and CDR2 (germline): SNHLY, FYNNEI. CDR3 bases: TGTGCCAGCAGTACGTCCGGGACAGGCAATTCACCCCTCCACTTT. Its protein is CASSTSGTGNSPLHF.

This clonotype appeared once. The chain has TRBV28 and TRBJ2-7; TRBD2 aligns across 15 bases. V dropped 5 bases and J dropped 4; count of bases not matched to a gene: 9. The CDR3 has 17 amino acids. Germline values: CDR1 MDHEN, CDR2 SYDVKM. CDR3 sequence: CASSIPGLAGGSYEQYF. As DNA, the CDR3 is TGTGCCAGCAGTATACCGGGACTAGCGGGGGGCTCTTACGAGCAGTACTTC.

The sample holds a few counts of this clonotype. The chain couples TRBV5-1 to TRBJ1-2, with 10 positions matching TRBD1. V lost 3 bases to trimming and J lost 8 bases; unmatched junction nucleotides: 10. Germline lookup yields CDR1 SGHRS and CDR2 YFSETQ. The CDR3 is made up of 15 amino acids. This CDR3 is CASSSDRGRGEGYTF. CDR3 nucleotides: TGCGCCAGCAGCTCGGACAGGGGGAGAGGTGAGGGCTACACCTTC.

In its sample, this clonotype was seen a few times. J is TRBJ2-1 and V is TRBV4-3, with no clear D. The V and J ends lost 0 bases and 5 bases respectively, with 11 bases between them. This CDR3 spans 15 amino acids. Germline CDR1 and CDR2: LGHNA and YSLEER. The CDR3 DNA reads as TGCGCCAGCAGCCAAGATATGGGGAAACACAATGAGCAGTTCTTC. Encoded protein: CASSQDMGKHNEQFF.

This clonotype showed up just once. DNA of the CDR3: TGTGCCACCAGTGAGCCCAGGGGAGTGGGCTATGGCTACACCTTC. It encodes CATSEPRGVGYGYTF. The gene calls are TRBV24-1 and TRBJ1-2, with D perhaps TRBD1 (6 bases). CDR1 and CDR2 from the germline V gene are KGHDR and SFDVKD. The CDR3 is 15 amino acids. V gave up 4 bases and J gave up 4 bases, with 15 bases separating them.

The V and J genes are TRBV5-6 and TRBJ1-2; weak D call: TRBD1 (6 bases). This CDR3 contains 14 residues. The germline CDR1 and CDR2 sequences are SGHDT and YYEEEE. The ends were cut back, 4 bases at V and 8 bases at J, with 18 bases in the middle. The CDR3 coding sequence is TGTGCCAGCAGCGCCGGACAGCAGCTAAGGGGCTACACCTTC. Residues: CASSAGQQLRGYTF.

Only a few counts were recorded for this clonotype. The chain joins TRBV28 to TRBJ2-5; TRBD1 might be the D (5 bases). Germline V lookup: CDR1 MDHEN, CDR2 SYDVKM. The CDR3 has 15 residues. V was shortened by 5 bases and J by 2 bases, with 15 bases between the two germline ends. In DNA, the CDR3 is TGTGCCAGCAGTCCAGACAGCCGGTCTCAAGAGACCCAGTACTTC. Translating it yields CASSPDSRSQETQYF.

To note about this clonotype: At one of its ends the junction is not consistent with the germline gene, which may arise from a read error. V is TRBV28 and J is TRBJ2-5; D remains ambiguous. The length of the CDR3 is 17 residues. The germline V gene encodes CDR1 MDHEN and CDR2 SYDVKM. As DNA, the CDR3 is TGTGCTAGCAGTCCGCTAACACGAACTTTGTACCAAGAGACCCAGTACTTC. Translated: CASSPLTRTLYQETQYF.

V gene TRBV10-1 combines with J gene TRBJ1-2; possibly TRBD1 for D (6 bases). The germline V gene has CDR1 WNHNN and CDR2 SYGVQD (reference sequence). The CDR3 has 14 amino acids. With 2 bases removed from V and 10 bases from J, the gap between germline ends came to 17 bases. In DNA, the CDR3 is TGCGCCAGCAGTGAGGGACAGTCGGGATACGCCTACACCTTC. Residues: CASSEGQSGYAYTF.

The chain has TRBV6-2 or TRBV6-3 and TRBJ2-1; 8 bases agree with TRBD2. Germline V gives CDR1 MNHEY, CDR2 SVGEGT. CDR3 size: 15 residues. The trim removed 0 bases at V and 2 bases at J, leaving 0 bases unmatched. This CDR3 is CASSYSGLAYNEQFF. The CDR3 DNA reads TGTGCCAGCAGTTACTCGGGACTAGCCTACAATGAGCAGTTCTTC.

This chain uses TRBV7-2 with TRBJ2-1; unclear D gene. The CDR3 has 14 amino acids. Trimming shortened V by 3 bases and J by 4 bases, and 10 bases separated the two germline ends. The germline gives CDR1 SGHTA, CDR2 FQGNSA. The CDR3 region is CASSFRAVYNEQFF. Written as DNA, the CDR3 is TGTGCCAGCAGCTTCCGTGCGGTTTACAATGAGCAGTTCTTC. Full variable domain (rest looked up from reference TRBV7-2 and TRBJ2-1): GAGVSQSPSNKVTEKGKDVELRCDPISGHTALYWYRQSLGQGLEFLIYFQGNSAPDKSGLPSDRFSAERTGGSVSTLTIQRTQQEDSAVYLCASSFRAVYNEQFFGPGTRLTVL.

The chain combines TRBV7-6 with TRBJ1-6; 7 bases agree with TRBD1. J was trimmed by 8 bases and V by 1 base; bases with no gene match: 5. Germline V gene data show CDR1 as SGHVS and CDR2 as FNYEAQ. The CDR3 is 15 residues long. The CDR3 reads CASSLVDREDSPLHF. For the CDR3, the DNA is TGTGCCAGCAGCTTAGTAGACAGGGAGGATTCACCCCTCCACTTT. Variable domain in full (rest from reference TRBV7-6 and TRBJ1-6): GAGVSQSPRYKVTKRGQDVALRCDPISGHVSLYWYRQALGQGPEFLTYFNYEAQQDKSGLPNDRFSAERPEGSISTLTIQRTEQRDSAMYRCASSLVDREDSPLHFGNGTRLTVT.

This clonotype was seen more than once but under ten times. The CDR3 sequence: CSVEVSRPGGELFF. The CDR3 nucleotides are TGCAGCGTTGAAGTTTCCCGTCCAGGCGGGGAGCTGTTTTTT. This chain uses TRBV29-1 with TRBJ2-2, with unresolved D. V was clipped by 1 base and J by 7 bases, with 13 bases between them. The CDR3 extends over 14 amino acids. Germline values: CDR1 SQVTM, CDR2 ANQGSEA.

The table lists this clonotype with a few counts. This chain uses TRBV12-3 or TRBV12-4 with TRBJ2-7, with 7 bases lining up with TRBD2. TRBJ2-5 explains the end of the DNA better; the J call may be wrong. The CDR3 extends over 15 amino acids. The CDR3 is CASSLGTSARETQYF. DNA for the CDR3: TGTGCCAGCAGTTTAGGAACTAGCGCGAGGGAGACCCAGTACTTC.

Comments on this clonotype: Since a much larger clone is just one base distant, this may be a read error. This chain joins TRBV12-3 or TRBV12-4 and TRBJ2-6, with D perhaps matching TRBD1 or TRBD2 (5 bases each). Trimming took 5 bases from V and 6 from J, leaving 32 bases between them. The CDR3 has 21 residues. The CDR3 loop is CASSPRMTVTTGTPAANVLTF. The CDR3 region has the DNA TGTGCCAGCAGTCCCCGAATGACCGTCACCACCGGGACCCCTGCGGCCAACGTCCTGACTTTC.

V usage is TRBV4-2 and J usage is TRBJ2-7; a possible D gene is TRBD2 (5 bases). The CDR3 runs 15 residues. V lost 3 bases and J lost 2, with 14 bases in between. Germline V gives CDR1 LGHNA, CDR2 YNFKEQ. The CDR3 coding sequence is TGTGCCAGCAGCCACGGCCCCGAGGGTACCTACGAGCAGTACTTC. It translates to CASSHGPEGTYEQYF.

This clonotype appeared a few times. The V call is TRBV6-6, the J call TRBJ1-6; 11 nucleotides line up with TRBD1. The V gene's germline CDR1 is MNHNY and CDR2 SVGAGI (reference sequence). The CDR3 is 16 amino acids. J lost 4 bases, V lost 6 bases, and 5 bases had no gene match. CDR3 sequence reads: CASRGQGEGYNSPLHF. CDR3 sequence (DNA): TGTGCCAGCAGGGGACAGGGGGAAGGATATAATTCACCCCTCCACTTT.

The rearrangement uses TRBV7-2 and TRBJ1-2; 10 nucleotides align to TRBD1. CDR3 length: 15 amino acids. V lost 3 bases and J lost 7; bases outside the gene matches: 8. Germline CDR1 is SGHTA and CDR2 is FQGNSA. As DNA, the CDR3 is TGTGCCAGCAGCTTCCGACGACAGGGGGCGGGTGGCTACACCTTC. Its translation: CASSFRRQGAGGYTF.